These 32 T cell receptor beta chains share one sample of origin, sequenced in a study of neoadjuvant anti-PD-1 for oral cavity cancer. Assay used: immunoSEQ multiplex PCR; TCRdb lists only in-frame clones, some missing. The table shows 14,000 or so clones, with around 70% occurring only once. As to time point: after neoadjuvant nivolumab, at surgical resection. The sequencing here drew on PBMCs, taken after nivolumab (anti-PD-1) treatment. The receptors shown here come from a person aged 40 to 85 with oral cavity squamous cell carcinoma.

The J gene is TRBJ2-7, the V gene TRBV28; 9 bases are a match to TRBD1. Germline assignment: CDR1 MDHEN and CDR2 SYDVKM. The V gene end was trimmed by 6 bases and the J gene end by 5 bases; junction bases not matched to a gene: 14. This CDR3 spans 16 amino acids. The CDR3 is CASRIPPGQGLHEQYF. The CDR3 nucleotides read TGTGCCAGCAGGATCCCTCCGGGACAGGGTTTGCACGAGCAGTACTTC.

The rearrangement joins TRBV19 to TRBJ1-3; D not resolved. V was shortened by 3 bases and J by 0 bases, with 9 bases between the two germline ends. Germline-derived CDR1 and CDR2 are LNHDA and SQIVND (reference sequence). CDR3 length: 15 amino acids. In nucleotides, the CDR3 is TGTGCCAGTAGTATCGGCAGAGTCTCTGGAAACACCATATATTTT. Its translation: CASSIGRVSGNTIYF. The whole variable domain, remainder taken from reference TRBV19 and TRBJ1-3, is DGGITQSPKYLFRKEGQNVTLSCEQNLNHDAMYWYRQDPGQGLRLIYYSQIVNDFQKGDIAEGYSVSREKKESFPLTVTSAQKNPTAFYLCASSIGRVSGNTIYFGEGSWLTVV.

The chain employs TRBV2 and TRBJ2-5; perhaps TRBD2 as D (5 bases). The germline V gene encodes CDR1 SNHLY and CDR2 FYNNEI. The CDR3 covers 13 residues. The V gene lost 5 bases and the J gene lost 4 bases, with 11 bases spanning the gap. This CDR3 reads CASSSGNVETQYF. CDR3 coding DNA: TGTGCCAGCAGTTCGGGGAATGTAGAGACCCAGTACTTC.

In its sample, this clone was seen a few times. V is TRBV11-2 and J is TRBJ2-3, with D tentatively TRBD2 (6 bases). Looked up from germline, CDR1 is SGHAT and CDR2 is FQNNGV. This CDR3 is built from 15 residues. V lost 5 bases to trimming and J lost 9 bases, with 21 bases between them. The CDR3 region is CASSRGGAPTSTQYF. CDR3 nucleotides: TGTGCCAGCAGCAGAGGAGGGGCCCCCACTTCCACGCAGTATTTT.

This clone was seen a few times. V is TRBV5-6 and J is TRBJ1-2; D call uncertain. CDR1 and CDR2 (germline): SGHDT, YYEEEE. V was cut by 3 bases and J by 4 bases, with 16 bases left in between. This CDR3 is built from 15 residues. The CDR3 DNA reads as TGTGCCAGCAGCTCCCAGGCGGAATCATTCTATGGCTACACCTTC. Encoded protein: CASSSQAESFYGYTF.

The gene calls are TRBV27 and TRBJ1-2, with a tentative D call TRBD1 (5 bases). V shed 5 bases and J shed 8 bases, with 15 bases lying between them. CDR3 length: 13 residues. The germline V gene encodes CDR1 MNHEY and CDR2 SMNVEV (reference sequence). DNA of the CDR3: TGTGCCAGCAGTCTCCAGGGTCTAGGGGGCTACACCTTC. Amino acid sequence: CASSLQGLGGYTF.

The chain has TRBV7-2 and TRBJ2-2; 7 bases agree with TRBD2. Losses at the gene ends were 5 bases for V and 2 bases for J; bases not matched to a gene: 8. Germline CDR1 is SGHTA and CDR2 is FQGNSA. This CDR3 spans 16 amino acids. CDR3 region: CASSKQAGVNTGELFF. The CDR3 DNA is TGTGCCAGCAGCAAGCAGGCGGGAGTCAACACCGGGGAGCTGTTTTTT.

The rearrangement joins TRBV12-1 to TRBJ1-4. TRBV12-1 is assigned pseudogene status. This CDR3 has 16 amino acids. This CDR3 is CASSVPGLRREEKLFF. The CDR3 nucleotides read TGTGCCAGCAGCGTCCCGGGTCTCCGGAGGGAGGAAAAACTGTTTTTT.

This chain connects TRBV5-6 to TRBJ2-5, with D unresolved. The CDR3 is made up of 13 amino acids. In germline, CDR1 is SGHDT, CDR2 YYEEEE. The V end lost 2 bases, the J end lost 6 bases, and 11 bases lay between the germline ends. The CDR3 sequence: CASSLAQAQTQYF. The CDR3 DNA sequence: TGTGCCAGCAGCTTAGCCCAGGCCCAGACCCAGTACTTC.

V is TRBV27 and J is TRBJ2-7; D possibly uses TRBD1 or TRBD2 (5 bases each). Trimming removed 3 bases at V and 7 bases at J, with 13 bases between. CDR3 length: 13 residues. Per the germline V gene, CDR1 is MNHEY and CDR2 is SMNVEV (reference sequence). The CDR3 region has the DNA TGTGCCAGCAGTTTGACCGGGGCCGCGGAGCAGTACTTC. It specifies CASSLTGAAEQYF.

The CDR3 coding sequence is TGCGCCAGCAGCCAAGTGCAGGGGAACACTGAAGCTTTCTTT. It translates to CASSQVQGNTEAFF. The J gene is TRBJ1-1, the V gene TRBV4-1, with TRBD1 as a possible D gene (5 bases). The CDR3 sequence is 14 residues long. V lost 1 base and J 1 base, leaving 7 bases between the germline ends. Germline values: CDR1 MGHRA, CDR2 YSYEKL.

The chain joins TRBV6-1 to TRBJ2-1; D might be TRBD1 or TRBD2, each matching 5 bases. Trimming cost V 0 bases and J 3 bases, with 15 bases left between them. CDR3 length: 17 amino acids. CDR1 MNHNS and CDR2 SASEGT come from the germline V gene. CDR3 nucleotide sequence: TGTGCCAGCAGTGAAGCGGCAGGGTTCGGGATCTACAATGAGCAGTTCTTC. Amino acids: CASSEAAGFGIYNEQFF.

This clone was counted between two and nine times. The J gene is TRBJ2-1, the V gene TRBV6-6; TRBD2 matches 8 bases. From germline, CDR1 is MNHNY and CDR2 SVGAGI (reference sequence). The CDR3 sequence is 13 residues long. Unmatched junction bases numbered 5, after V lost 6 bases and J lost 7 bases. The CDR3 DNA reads TGTGCCAGCAGCTGGGTAGCGGGAAATGAGCAGTTCTTC. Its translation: CASSWVAGNEQFF.

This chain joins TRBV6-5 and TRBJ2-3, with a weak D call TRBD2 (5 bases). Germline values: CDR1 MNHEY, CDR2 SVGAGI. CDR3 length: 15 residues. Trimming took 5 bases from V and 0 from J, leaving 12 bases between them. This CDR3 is CASSGLSGSTDTQYF. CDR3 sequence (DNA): TGTGCCAGCAGTGGCCTAAGCGGCAGCACAGATACGCAGTATTTT.

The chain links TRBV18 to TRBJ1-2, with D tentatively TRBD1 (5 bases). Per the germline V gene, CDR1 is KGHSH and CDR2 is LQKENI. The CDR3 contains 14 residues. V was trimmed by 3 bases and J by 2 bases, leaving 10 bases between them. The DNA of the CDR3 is TGTGCCAGCTCACCGGGGACGGGGAACTATGGCTACACCTTC. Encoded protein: CASSPGTGNYGYTF.

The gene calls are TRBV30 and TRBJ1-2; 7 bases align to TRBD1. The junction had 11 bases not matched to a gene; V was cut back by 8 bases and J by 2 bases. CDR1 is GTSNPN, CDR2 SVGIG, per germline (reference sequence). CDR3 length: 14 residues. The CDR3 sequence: CARGQGGRNYGYTF. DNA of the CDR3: TGTGCCCGGGGGCAGGGGGGACGGAACTATGGCTACACCTTC.

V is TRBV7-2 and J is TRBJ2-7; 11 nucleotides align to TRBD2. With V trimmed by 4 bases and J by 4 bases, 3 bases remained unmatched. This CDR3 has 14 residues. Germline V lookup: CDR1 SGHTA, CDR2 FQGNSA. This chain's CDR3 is CASSSLAGGYEQYF. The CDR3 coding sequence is TGTGCCAGCAGCTCCCTAGCGGGAGGATACGAGCAGTACTTC.

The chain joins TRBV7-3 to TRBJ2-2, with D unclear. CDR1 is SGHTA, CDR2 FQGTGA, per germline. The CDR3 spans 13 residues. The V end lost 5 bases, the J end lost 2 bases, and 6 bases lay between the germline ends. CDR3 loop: CASSLSNTGELFF. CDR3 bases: TGTGCCAGCAGCCTTAGTAACACCGGGGAGCTGTTTTTT.

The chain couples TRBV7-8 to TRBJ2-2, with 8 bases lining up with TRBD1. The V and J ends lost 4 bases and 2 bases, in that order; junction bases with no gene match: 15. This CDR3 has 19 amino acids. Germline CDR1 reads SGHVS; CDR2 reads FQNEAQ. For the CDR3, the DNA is TGTGCCAGCAGCTCACGATATCAGTTGACAGGGGCAAACACCGGGGAGCTGTTTTTT. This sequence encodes CASSSRYQLTGANTGELFF.

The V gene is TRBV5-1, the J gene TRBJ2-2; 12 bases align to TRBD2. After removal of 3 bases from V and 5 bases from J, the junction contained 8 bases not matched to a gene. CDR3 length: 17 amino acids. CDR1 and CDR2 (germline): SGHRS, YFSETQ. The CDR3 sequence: CASSSGLAGQGTGELFF. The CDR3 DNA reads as TGCGCCAGCAGCTCTGGACTAGCGGGGCAGGGGACCGGGGAGCTGTTTTTT.

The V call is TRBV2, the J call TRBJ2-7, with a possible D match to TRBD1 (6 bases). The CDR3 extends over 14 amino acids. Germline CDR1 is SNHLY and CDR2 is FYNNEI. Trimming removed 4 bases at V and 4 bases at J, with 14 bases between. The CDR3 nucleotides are TGTGCCAGCAGTGTCGGAGACAGGACATACGAGCAGTACTTC. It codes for CASSVGDRTYEQYF.

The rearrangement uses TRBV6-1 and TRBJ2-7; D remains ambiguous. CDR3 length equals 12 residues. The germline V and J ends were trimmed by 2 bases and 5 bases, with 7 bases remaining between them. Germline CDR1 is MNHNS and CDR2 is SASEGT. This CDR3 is CASSERPNEQYF. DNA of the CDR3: TGTGCCAGCAGTGAACGCCCCAACGAGCAGTACTTC.

The CDR3 sequence is CAISTPSGGQETQYF. CDR3 nucleotides: TGTGCCATCAGTACCCCTAGCGGGGGGCAAGAGACCCAGTACTTC. The chain employs TRBV10-3 and TRBJ2-5, with 11 bases identical to TRBD2. The CDR3 sequence is 15 residues long. The germline V gene has CDR1 ENHRY and CDR2 SYGVKD. The junction had 4 bases not matched to a gene; V was cut back by 5 bases and J by 2 bases.

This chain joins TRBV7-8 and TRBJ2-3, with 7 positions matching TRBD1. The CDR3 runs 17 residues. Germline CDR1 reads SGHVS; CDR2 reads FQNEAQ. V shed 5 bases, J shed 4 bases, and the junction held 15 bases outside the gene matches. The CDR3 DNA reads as TGTGCCAGCAGCGAACAGGGGCTGAACTATGGGGCAGATACGCAGTATTTT. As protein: CASSEQGLNYGADTQYF.

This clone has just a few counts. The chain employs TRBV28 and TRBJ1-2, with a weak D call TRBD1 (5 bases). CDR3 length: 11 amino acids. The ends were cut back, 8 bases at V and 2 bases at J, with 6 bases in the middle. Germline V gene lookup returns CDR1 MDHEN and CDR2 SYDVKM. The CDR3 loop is CASGGNYGYTF. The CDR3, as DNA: TGTGCCAGCGGGGGGAACTATGGCTACACCTTC.

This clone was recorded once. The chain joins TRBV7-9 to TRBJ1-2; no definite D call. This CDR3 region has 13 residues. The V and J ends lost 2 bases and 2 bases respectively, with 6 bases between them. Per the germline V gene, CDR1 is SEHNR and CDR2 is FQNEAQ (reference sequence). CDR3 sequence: CASSLTANYGYTF. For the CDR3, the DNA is TGTGCCAGCAGCTTAACAGCGAACTATGGCTACACCTTC.

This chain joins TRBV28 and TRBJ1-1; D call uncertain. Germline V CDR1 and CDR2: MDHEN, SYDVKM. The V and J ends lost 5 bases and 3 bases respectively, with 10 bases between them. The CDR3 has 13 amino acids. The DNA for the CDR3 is TGTGCCAGCAGTGCCCAAGGTGACACTGAAGCTTTCTTT. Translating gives CASSAQGDTEAFF.

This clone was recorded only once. CDR3 loop: CASSQGVVRGNQPQHF. CDR3 nucleotides: TGTGCCAGCAGCCAAGGGGTGGTACGCGGCAATCAGCCCCAGCATTTT. This chain links TRBV14 with TRBJ1-5; no clear D. The CDR3 totals 16 residues. Germline CDR1 is SGHDN and CDR2 is FVKESK. The ends were cut back, 1 base at V and 2 bases at J, with 12 bases in the middle.

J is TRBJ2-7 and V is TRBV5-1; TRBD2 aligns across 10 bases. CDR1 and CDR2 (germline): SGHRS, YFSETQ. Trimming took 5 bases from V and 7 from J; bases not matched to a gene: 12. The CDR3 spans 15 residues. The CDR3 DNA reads TGCGCCAGCAGGGCTAGCGGGAGTAATGCGGGAGAGCAGTACTTC. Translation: CASRASGSNAGEQYF.

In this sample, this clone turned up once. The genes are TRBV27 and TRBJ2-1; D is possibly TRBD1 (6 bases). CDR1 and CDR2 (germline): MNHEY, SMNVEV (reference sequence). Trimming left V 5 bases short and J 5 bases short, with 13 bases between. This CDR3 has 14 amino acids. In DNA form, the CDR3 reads TGTGCCAGCAGTATCCGGACAGAGGACAATGAGCAGTTCTTC. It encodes CASSIRTEDNEQFF.

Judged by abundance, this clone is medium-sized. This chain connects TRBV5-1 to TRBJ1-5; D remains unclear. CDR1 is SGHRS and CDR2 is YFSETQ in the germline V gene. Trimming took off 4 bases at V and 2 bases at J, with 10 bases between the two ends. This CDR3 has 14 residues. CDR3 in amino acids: CASSPDRGNQPQHF. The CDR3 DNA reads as TGCGCCAGCAGCCCGGATAGGGGCAATCAGCCCCAGCATTTT.

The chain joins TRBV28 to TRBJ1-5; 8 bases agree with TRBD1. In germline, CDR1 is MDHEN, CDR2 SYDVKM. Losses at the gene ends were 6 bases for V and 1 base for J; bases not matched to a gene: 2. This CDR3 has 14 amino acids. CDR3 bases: TGTGCCAGCAGCAGGGGGCTGAGCAATCAGCCCCAGCATTTT. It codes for CASSRGLSNQPQHF.